This T cell receptor (beta chain) was sequenced in a study of CD8 T cells in Susac syndrome. As for the study in general: Each patient with Susac syndrome, at the time of blood draw, was therapy-naive, on corticosteroids, or on intravenous immunoglobulin alone.

V dropped 7 bases and J dropped 1 base, with 11 bases sitting between them. Germline loops: CDR1 MDHEN, CDR2 SYDVKM. This CDR3 region has 13 residues. Recently defined diagnostic criteria classed the Susac syndrome patients as definite or probable. Through negative isolation, CD4+ and CD8+ T cells were obtained, while TEMRA cells were enriched using FACS. The authors reverse transcribed roughly 0.5 to 1 ug RNA with random hexamers. Amplification of TCR beta CDR3 across 54 Vbeta and 13 Jbeta was performed with immunoSEQ multiplex PCR. TCRdb processed the immunoSEQ multiplex PCR reads anew with MiXCR; each CDR3 protein has one entry. The profile shows 140,000 to 150,000 distinct CDR3 sequences, under 97% of them singletons.

The clonotype was recovered from a human donor with Susac syndrome. Sequencing was done on a sample of CD4+ T cells from PBMCs. The V and J genes are TRBV28 and TRBJ2-7; D possibly uses TRBD1 or TRBD2 (5 bases each). CDR3 DNA sequence: TGTGCCAGCAAGGGGAGCAGATCCTACGAGCAGTACTTC. It yields the protein CASKGSRSYEQYF.